The 19 T cell receptor beta chains in this list originate from one sample, sequenced in a study of Graves' ophthalmopathy and Graves' hyperthyroidism (dated by TCRdb to 2016 to 2019). Sequencing was carried out with an Illumina HiSeq 2000. TCR beta CDR3 regions were amplified from RNA transcripts for repertoire sequencing. The first round of RT-PCR was done with HTBI primers and the Qiagen OneStep RT-PCR kit, and was followed by a second round of multiplex PCR, then size selection and purification. TCRdb redid the processing of the public reads, applying fastp at Q25 and MiXCR, and retained in-frame beta chains. Each CDR3 protein gets just one entry, which takes the most common genes and DNA from the rows behind it. The sample table shows about 370,000 distinct CDR3 sequences, and about 18% are seen once. Jointly, the top ten make up approximately 2.4% of the sample. The sample consisted of peripheral blood. These receptor sequences come from an adult woman with stable Graves' hyperthyroidism.

The J gene is TRBJ1-1, the V gene TRBV12-3 or TRBV12-4; perhaps TRBD1 as D (6 bases). V lost 6 bases and J lost 6, with 17 bases in between. This CDR3 contains 14 residues. The CDR3, as DNA: TGTGCCAGCAGCTTACAGGGATTGATCTCTGAAGCTTTCTTT. Its translation: CASSLQGLISEAFF.

This chain joins TRBV6-1 and TRBJ1-5, with unresolved D. CDR1 and CDR2 (germline): MNHNS, SASEGT. Trimming took 6 bases from V and 7 from J, leaving 16 bases between them. The CDR3 runs 14 residues. CDR3 sequence reads: CASSPGLSEQPQHF. The CDR3 DNA reads as TGTGCCAGCAGCCCCGGGCTGTCAGAGCAGCCCCAGCATTTT.

This clonotype was picked up a small number of times. A much bigger clone sits one base away, suggesting this may be a read error. The chain joins TRBV20-1 to TRBJ2-5; unclear D gene. Germline CDR1 DFQATT, CDR2 SNEGSKA (reference sequence). The CDR3 is made up of 14 amino acids. CDR3 DNA sequence: TGCAGTGCAAGCATAGAGACATACCAAGAGACCAAGTACTTC. Encoded protein: CSASIETYQETKYF.

This clonotype was detected many times. This chain links TRBV12-3 or TRBV12-4 with TRBJ1-2; maybe TRBD1 (5 bases). The CDR3 is made up of 12 amino acids. Trimming took off 5 bases at V and 8 bases at J, with 12 bases between the two ends. The CDR3 DNA is TGTGCCAGCAGTCCAGCGGGGGGAGGCTACACCTTC. Translation: CASSPAGGGYTF.

This clonotype was detected ten times or more. The gene calls are TRBV7-8 and TRBJ1-3; no definite D call. The CDR3 runs to 15 residues. Between the trimmed V and J ends, which lost 8 bases and 2 bases, there was a span of 16 bases. Germline assignment: CDR1 SGHVS and CDR2 FQNEAQ. CDR3 sequence reads: CASAARGIAGNTIYF. The CDR3 region has the DNA TGTGCCAGCGCCGCCCGAGGGATAGCTGGAAACACCATATATTTT.

In its sample, this clonotype was seen many times. The chain employs TRBV28 and TRBJ1-1; TRBD1 matches 9 bases. The CDR3 is 14 residues long. V lost 7 bases, J lost 5 bases, and 8 bases stayed unmatched. In germline, CDR1 is MDHEN, CDR2 SYDVKM. The CDR3 region is CASNPGQGSTEAFF. The CDR3 region has the DNA TGTGCCAGCAACCCGGGACAGGGAAGTACTGAAGCTTTCTTT.

This clonotype occurred many times. This rearrangement joins TRBV7-8 to TRBJ2-2; a possible D gene is TRBD1 (6 bases). CDR3 size: 15 residues. Per the germline V gene, CDR1 is SGHVS and CDR2 is FQNEAQ. Trimming shortened V by 3 bases and J by 6 bases, and 14 bases separated the two germline ends. CDR3 amino acids: CASSFTVGQAGELFF. The CDR3 DNA reads TGTGCCAGCAGCTTTACTGTGGGACAAGCCGGGGAGCTGTTTTTT.

The chain uses TRBV24-1 and TRBJ2-5; D might be TRBD2 (7 bases). The germline V gene encodes CDR1 KGHDR and CDR2 SFDVKD. The CDR3 has 16 residues. V was pared by 1 base and J by 5 bases, with 16 bases between. CDR3 coding DNA: TGTGCCACCAGTGATTTCGGGGGGCCGTTTAGGGAGACCCAGTACTTC. Translation gives CATSDFGGPFRETQYF.

This clonotype was found many times. The chain combines TRBV28 with TRBJ2-7; maybe TRBD2 (5 bases). The germline CDR1 and CDR2 sequences are MDHEN and SYDVKM. This CDR3 is 14 amino acids long. Trimming stripped 6 bases from V and 3 bases from J, with 15 bases between. In DNA form, the CDR3 reads TGTGCCAGCAGCCGGGATAGGGCAGACTACGAGCAGTACTTC. This translates into CASSRDRADYEQYF.

The gene calls are TRBV6-5 and TRBJ1-2; no clear D. The CDR3 runs 15 residues. The ends were cut back, 1 base at V and 4 bases at J, with 13 bases in the middle. From germline, CDR1 is MNHEY and CDR2 SVGAGI. The CDR3 sequence: CASSYYGVPSYGYTF. The DNA for the CDR3 is TGTGCCAGCAGTTACTATGGGGTCCCCTCCTATGGCTACACCTTC.

The V and J genes are TRBV2 and TRBJ2-7; TRBD1 is a possible D gene (5 bases). Germline CDR1 is SNHLY and CDR2 is FYNNEI. Trimming removed 7 bases at V and 5 bases at J, with 15 bases between. The CDR3 runs to 13 residues. The CDR3 DNA follows: TGTGCCAGCAACTCCCGCAGGGTGGACGAGCAGTACTTC. This translates into CASNSRRVDEQYF.

There are a few counts of this clonotype. The genes are TRBV20-1 and TRBJ2-5; 7 bases are shared with TRBD1. CDR1 is DFQATT, CDR2 SNEGSKA, per germline (reference sequence). CDR3 size: 14 residues. V gave up 3 bases and J gave up 0 bases; unmatched junction bases: 4. The CDR3: CSARDRTNQETQYF. CDR3 bases: TGCAGTGCTAGGGACAGGACCAACCAAGAGACCCAGTACTTC.

This clonotype was observed at least ten times. This chain links TRBV24-1 with TRBJ1-5; TRBD1 is a possible D gene (6 bases). The CDR3 is 14 amino acids. CDR1 is KGHDR, CDR2 SFDVKD, per germline. Trimming cost V 5 bases and J 5 bases, with 12 bases left between them. This CDR3 reads CATSAQGPHQPQHF. The DNA of the CDR3 is TGTGCCACCAGTGCTCAGGGGCCTCATCAGCCCCAGCATTTT.

This clonotype showed up just a few times. The J gene is TRBJ2-5, the V gene TRBV7-2; no clear D. Germline CDR1 is SGHTA and CDR2 is FQGNSA. Deletions cut 8 bases from V and 7 bases from J, with 5 bases between. This CDR3 spans 9 amino acids. This chain's CDR3 is CASGRTQYF. In nucleotides, the CDR3 is TGTGCCAGCGGGCGGACCCAGTACTTC. Full variable domain (missing parts from reference TRBV7-2 and TRBJ2-5): GAGVSQSPSNKVTEKGKDVELRCDPISGHTALYWYRQSLGQGLEFLIYFQGNSAPDKSGLPSDRFSAERTGGSVSTLTIQRTQQEDSAVYLCASGRTQYFGPGTRLLVL.

The genes are TRBV20-1 and TRBJ2-5, with D perhaps TRBD1 (6 bases). From germline, CDR1 is DFQATT and CDR2 SNEGSKA (reference sequence). The CDR3 has 13 amino acids. V was shortened by 1 base and J by 5 bases, with 11 bases between the two germline ends. CDR3 loop: CSARGTVRETQYF. Here the CDR3 DNA reads TGCAGTGCTAGAGGGACAGTGCGCGAGACCCAGTACTTC.

Note on this clonotype: A much larger clonotype is one base distant, so this may be a read error. This CDR3 is missing its conserved last phenylalanine or tryptophan, likely due to a read error. V usage is TRBV10-1 and J usage is TRBJ2-7, with D hard to call. CDR1 and CDR2 from the germline V gene are WNHNN and SYGVQD (reference sequence). With 3 bases removed from V and 2 bases from J, the gap between germline ends came to 8 bases. There are 13 residues in the CDR3. The CDR3 region is CASSDVETYEQYC. In DNA form, the CDR3 reads TGCGCCAGCAGTGATGTCGAGACCTACGAGCAGTACTGC.

The chain uses TRBV15 and TRBJ2-2, with TRBD1 as a possible D gene (6 bases). Germline V gene lookup returns CDR1 LNHNV and CDR2 YYDKDF (reference sequence). This CDR3 spans 15 amino acids. The ends were cut back, 3 bases at V and 3 bases at J, with 11 bases in the middle. CDR3 DNA sequence: TGTGCCACCAGCAGTGGGGACAAAGACACCGGGGAGCTGTTTTTT. Its protein product is CATSSGDKDTGELFF.

This clonotype was detected many times. V and J are TRBV12-3 or TRBV12-4 and TRBJ1-5, with no clear D. This CDR3 region has 15 residues. V shed 2 bases and J shed 0 bases, with 8 bases lying between them. CDR3 in DNA: TGTGCCAGCAGTTTAAACAGAGATAGCAATCAGCCCCAGCATTTT. Its protein product is CASSLNRDSNQPQHF.

This clonotype occurred many times. The chain uses TRBV6-5 and TRBJ2-7; D is perhaps TRBD1 (7 bases). Looked up from germline, CDR1 is MNHEY and CDR2 is SVGAGI. The CDR3 has 16 amino acids. V lost 2 bases to trimming and J lost 2 bases, with 16 bases between them. The CDR3 DNA is TGTGCCAGCAGTTACCACGGCGGGGACAGCCCCTACGAGCAGTACTTC. This sequence encodes CASSYHGGDSPYEQYF.